This passage covers 26 T cell receptor beta chains from one sample sequenced in a study of blood T cell repertoires in COVID-19. Profiled with immunoSEQ multiplex PCR; TCRdb holds only in-frame clones, not every one. Of more than 85,000 clones in the sample, approximately 86% were seen once. The specimen was PBMCs or T cells enriched from blood (not recorded which). The source is a woman in her 50s who had recovered from COVID-19.

The chain combines TRBV10-3 with TRBJ1-5, with 7 bases fitting TRBD1. The CDR3 is 16 residues long. The junction had 12 bases not matched to a gene; V was cut back by 5 bases and J by 5 bases. In germline, CDR1 is ENHRY, CDR2 SYGVKD. This chain's CDR3 is CAISQPGGLDDQPQHF. CDR3 nucleotide sequence: TGTGCCATCAGTCAACCAGGGGGGCTTGACGATCAGCCCCAGCATTTT.

The rearrangement links TRBV6-1 to TRBJ2-5, with TRBD1 matching 7 bases. The ends lost 2 bases at V and 3 bases at J; junction bases unmatched: 3. Germline loops: CDR1 MNHNS, CDR2 SASEGT. CDR3 length: 14 residues. The DNA of the CDR3 is TGTGCCAGCAGTGAAAGTGACAGGGAAGAGACCCAGTACTTC. Translated, it gives CASSESDREETQYF.

This clone was recorded many times. The V and J genes are TRBV7-6 and TRBJ2-5; D is possibly TRBD2 (6 bases). This CDR3 is 16 amino acids long. CDR1 and CDR2 (germline): SGHVS, FNYEAQ. Deletions cut 1 base from V and 5 bases from J, with 17 bases between. This CDR3 is CASSLVPGGGGETQYF. CDR3 nucleotide sequence: TGTGCCAGCAGCTTAGTCCCCGGGGGAGGAGGGGAGACCCAGTACTTC.

J is TRBJ2-2 and V is TRBV28; possible D gene TRBD1, 6 bases. V dropped 4 bases and J dropped 5 bases, with 14 bases sitting between them. The length of the CDR3 is 15 residues. The germline V gene encodes CDR1 MDHEN and CDR2 SYDVKM. In DNA form, the CDR3 reads TGTGCCAGCAGTTACGAGGGAAGGGGGACCGGGGAGCTGTTTTTT. It specifies CASSYEGRGTGELFF.

This clone appeared a single time. The chain recombines TRBV2 with TRBJ2-1, with 13 bases that match TRBD2. The germline V gene encodes CDR1 SNHLY and CDR2 FYNNEI. The V gene end was trimmed by 7 bases and the J gene end by 7 bases; junction bases not matched to a gene: 10. The CDR3 contains 16 residues. In nucleotides, the CDR3 is TGTGCCAGCATGACTCGGACTAGCGGGAGTCTAAATGAGCAGTTCTTC. Its protein product is CASMTRTSGSLNEQFF.

The V gene is TRBV5-1, the J gene TRBJ2-5, with D maybe TRBD1 (5 bases). The V end was cut by 2 bases, the J end by 1 base, with 9 bases between. The CDR3 length is 14 residues. Germline-derived CDR1 and CDR2 are SGHRS and YFSETQ. Here the CDR3 reads CASSFRQPQETQYF. The DNA of the CDR3 is TGCGCCAGCAGCTTTCGACAGCCCCAAGAGACCCAGTACTTC.

The rearrangement uses TRBV7-3 and TRBJ1-1, with D possibly TRBD1 on 5 matching bases. Germline-derived CDR1 and CDR2 are SGHTA and FQGTGA. Trimming shortened V by 2 bases and J by 7 bases, and 11 bases separated the two germline ends. The CDR3 is 13 amino acids. CDR3 nucleotides: TGTGCCAGCAGCTTATATGTGGGGCTTGAAGCTTTCTTT. Amino acids: CASSLYVGLEAFF.

The chain combines TRBV7-8 with TRBJ1-6; D not certain. The CDR3 has 15 amino acids. The ends were cut back, 5 bases at V and 4 bases at J, with 12 bases in the middle. Germline V CDR1 and CDR2: SGHVS, FQNEAQ. The CDR3 nucleotides read TGTGCCAGCAGCCTCGGGGAGTTTTATAATTCACCCCTCCACTTT. Its protein product is CASSLGEFYNSPLHF.

This chain joins TRBV2 and TRBJ1-3, with D possibly being TRBD1 (5 bases). This CDR3 region has 14 residues. Germline V CDR1 and CDR2: SNHLY, FYNNEI. The V and J ends lost 3 bases and 2 bases respectively, with 8 bases between them. CDR3 DNA sequence: TGTGCCAGCAGTGAGGTCAGGGCTGGAAACACCATATATTTT. This codes for CASSEVRAGNTIYF.

The chain couples TRBV4-1 to TRBJ1-2; the D gene is possibly TRBD1 (5 bases). V was trimmed by 0 bases and J by 10 bases, leaving 15 bases between them. The CDR3 spans 14 residues. Germline-derived CDR1 and CDR2 are MGHRA and YSYEKL. CDR3 nucleotide sequence: TGCGCCAGCAGCCAAGATCGCCGGACAAGACCCTACACCTTC. Its translation is CASSQDRRTRPYTF.

The chain employs TRBV11-3 and TRBJ2-2; D is undetermined. Per germline, CDR1 SGHNT and CDR2 YENEEA. The CDR3 is made up of 15 amino acids. The V end lost 5 bases, the J end lost 6 bases, and 16 bases lay between the germline ends. CDR3 in DNA: TGTGCCAGCAGCGACCAAGCCCGAGGCCCCGGGGAGCTGTTTTTT. This codes for CASSDQARGPGELFF.

The chain employs TRBV11-2 and TRBJ1-5, with TRBD1 identical over 8 bases. The V segment lost 5 bases and the J segment 1 base; nucleotides outside the gene matches: 4. The CDR3 spans 15 residues. The germline CDR1 and CDR2 sequences are SGHAT and FQNNGV. The CDR3: CASSRTGSSNQPQHF. The CDR3, as DNA: TGTGCCAGCAGCCGGACAGGGTCCAGCAATCAGCCCCAGCATTTT.

The chain is built from TRBV11-3 and TRBJ2-2; 8 bases are a match to TRBD1. CDR1 and CDR2 (germline): SGHNT, YENEEA. The CDR3 contains 16 residues. With V trimmed by 1 base and J by 3 bases, 4 bases remained unmatched. In DNA, the CDR3 is TGTGCCAGCAGCTTAGGGGGACAGGCGTACACCGGGGAGCTGTTTTTT. As protein: CASSLGGQAYTGELFF.

This chain connects TRBV5-6 to TRBJ2-3, with TRBD2 matching over 11 bases. Germline trimming cut 3 bases from V and 6 bases from J; bases unmatched to any gene: 9. Germline CDR1 and CDR2: SGHDT and YYEEEE. The CDR3 loop spans 16 amino acids. CDR3 sequence (DNA): TGTGCCAGCAGCTATCCTAGCGGGGGGTTCAGTGATACGCAGTATTTT. This gives the protein CASSYPSGGFSDTQYF. The full variable domain, with the rest looked up from reference TRBV5-6 and TRBJ2-3, is DAGVTQSPTHLIKTRGQQVTLRCSPKSGHDTVSWYQQALGQGPQFIFQYYEEEERQRGNFPDRFSGHQFPNYSSELNVNALLLGDSALYLCASSYPSGGFSDTQYFGPGTRLTVL.

This clone has a handful of counts. The V call is TRBV19, the J call TRBJ2-2, with 8 bases matching TRBD1. Germline CDR1 LNHDA, CDR2 SQIVND (reference sequence). J lost 7 bases, V lost 5 bases, and 6 bases had no gene match. The CDR3 extends over 14 amino acids. The CDR3 here is CASSPDRAVGELFF. In DNA, the CDR3 is TGTGCCAGTAGTCCGGACAGGGCTGTCGGGGAGCTGTTTTTT.

The genes are TRBV9 and TRBJ1-2; 7 bases match TRBD1. CDR1 and CDR2 (germline): SGDLS, YYNGEE. The J segment lost 6 bases and the V segment lost 3 bases, leaving 5 bases of the junction unmatched. The CDR3 runs to 13 residues. CDR3 sequence reads: CASSDTGDNGYTF. The DNA of the CDR3 is TGTGCCAGCAGCGATACAGGGGATAATGGCTACACCTTC.

This clone was seen a single time. This chain links TRBV28 with TRBJ2-7, with 8 positions matching TRBD1. V dropped 5 bases and J dropped 1; count of bases not matched to a gene: 7. In germline, CDR1 is MDHEN, CDR2 SYDVKM. CDR3 length: 15 residues. The CDR3 here is CASSPATGVSYEQYF. The CDR3, as DNA: TGTGCCAGCAGTCCCGCGACAGGGGTTTCCTACGAGCAGTACTTC.

This chain connects TRBV5-1 to TRBJ1-3; D not resolved. The V end was cut by 1 base, the J end by 0 bases, with 11 bases between. CDR1 is SGHRS and CDR2 is YFSETQ in the germline V gene. This CDR3 region has 16 residues. The CDR3 sequence is CASSLSQLDSGNTIYF. The CDR3 DNA reads as TGCGCCAGCAGCTTGTCACAGCTTGACTCTGGAAACACCATATATTTT.

This clone was seen a handful of times. The genes are TRBV18 and TRBJ1-2, with 9 bases fitting TRBD1. Germline V gene lookup returns CDR1 KGHSH and CDR2 LQKENI. The CDR3 sequence is 15 residues long. Trimming at V came to 3 bases and at J to 4 bases, leaving 6 bases not matched to a gene. CDR3 DNA: TGTGCCAGCTCACCGCCGACAGGGGGATTCTATGGCTACACCTTC. This encodes CASSPPTGGFYGYTF.

This chain uses TRBV11-2 with TRBJ1-2, with D possibly TRBD1 on 5 matching bases. Germline V gene sequence: CDR1 SGHAT, CDR2 FQNNGV. V lost 3 bases, J lost 5 bases, and 10 bases lay in between. The CDR3 has 13 amino acids. The CDR3 here is CASSLAGVYGYTF. The DNA for the CDR3 is TGTGCCAGCAGCTTGGCGGGGGTATATGGCTACACCTTC.

V gene TRBV27 combines with J gene TRBJ2-7, with 11 bases aligning to TRBD2. V dropped 5 bases and J dropped 7; count of bases not matched to a gene: 4. Germline V gives CDR1 MNHEY, CDR2 SMNVEV (reference sequence). This CDR3 is built from 13 residues. The CDR3: CASSLLAGGEQYF. DNA of the CDR3: TGTGCCAGCAGTCTCCTAGCGGGAGGAGAGCAGTACTTC.

This clone was seen a few times. The chain has TRBV28 and TRBJ1-1; 8 bases agree with TRBD1. Germline-derived CDR1 and CDR2 are MDHEN and SYDVKM. Unmatched junction bases numbered 7, after V lost 6 bases and J lost 4 bases. This CDR3 contains 14 residues. CDR3 loop: CASRATGVGTEAFF. Written as DNA, the CDR3 is TGTGCCAGCAGAGCGACAGGGGTTGGCACTGAAGCTTTCTTT.

The CDR3: CSVSGRGGYNEQFF. The CDR3 nucleotides are TGCAGCGTTTCAGGGCGGGGGGGATACAATGAGCAGTTCTTC. The chain carries TRBV29-1 and TRBJ2-1; 9 nucleotides align to TRBD2. The CDR3 runs 14 residues. The germline V gene has CDR1 SQVTM and CDR2 ANQGSEA. Losses at the gene ends were 5 bases for V and 4 bases for J; bases not matched to a gene: 6.

The J gene is TRBJ1-5, the V gene TRBV5-1; 7 nucleotides agree with TRBD1. The ends lost 4 bases at V and 7 bases at J; junction bases unmatched: 17. Germline CDR1 is SGHRS and CDR2 is YFSETQ. The CDR3 extends over 17 amino acids. The CDR3 sequence is CASSPGSGQTNRQPQHF. CDR3 nucleotide sequence: TGCGCCAGCAGCCCGGGATCGGGACAGACGAATCGGCAGCCCCAGCATTTT. The complete variable domain, with remaining parts taken from reference TRBV5-1 and TRBJ1-5, reads KAGVTQTPRYLIKTRGQQVTLSCSPISGHRSVSWYQQTPGQGLQFLFEYFSETQRNKGNFPGRFSGRQFSNSRSEMNVSTLELGDSALYLCASSPGSGQTNRQPQHFGDGTRLSIL.

The genes are TRBV29-1 and TRBJ1-2; D is ambiguous. Per the germline V gene, CDR1 is SQVTM and CDR2 is ANQGSEA. The CDR3 extends over 14 amino acids. V was shortened by 7 bases and J by 8 bases, with 23 bases between the two germline ends. CDR3 residues: CSARGENLEYGYTF. Here the CDR3 DNA reads TGCAGCGCCCGGGGAGAGAACCTAGAGTACGGCTACACCTTC.

This clone was counted only a few times. V usage is TRBV27 and J usage is TRBJ1-6; weak D call: TRBD1 (6 bases). Looked up from germline, CDR1 is MNHEY and CDR2 is SMNVEV (reference sequence). Trimming took 3 bases from V and 3 from J, leaving 9 bases between them. This CDR3 has 15 residues. This chain's CDR3 is CASSFSQGYNSPLHF. The DNA of the CDR3 is TGTGCCAGCAGTTTTTCACAGGGCTATAATTCACCCCTCCACTTT.